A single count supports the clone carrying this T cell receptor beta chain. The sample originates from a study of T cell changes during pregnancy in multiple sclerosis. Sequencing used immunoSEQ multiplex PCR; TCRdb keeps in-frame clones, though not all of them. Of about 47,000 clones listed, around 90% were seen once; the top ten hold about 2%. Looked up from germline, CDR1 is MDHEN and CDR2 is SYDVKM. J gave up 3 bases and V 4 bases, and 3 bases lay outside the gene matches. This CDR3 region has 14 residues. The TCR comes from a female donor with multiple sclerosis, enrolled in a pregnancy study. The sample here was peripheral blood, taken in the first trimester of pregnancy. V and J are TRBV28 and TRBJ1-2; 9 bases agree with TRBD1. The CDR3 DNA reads TGTGCCAGCAGTTCGGGACAGGGTGACTATGGCTACACCTTC. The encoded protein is CASSSGQGDYGYTF.